Sequencing of this T cell receptor (beta chain) was carried out in a study of T cells in Graves' hyperthyroidism and ophthalmopathy. The definition of stable Graves' hyperthyroidism was no ophthalmopathy progression within 18 months. RNA transcripts provided the source from which TCR beta CDR3 regions were amplified. First-round RT-PCR targeting the TCR CDR3 was performed with the HTBI primer set. Each CDR3 protein is one row after TCRdb ran MiXCR on the multiplex PCR reads. The table lists around 97,000 distinct CDR3 sequences, 40% to 50% of them singletons, with about 28% in the top ten. Germline trimming cut 2 bases from V and 3 bases from J; bases unmatched to any gene: 15. CDR3 length: 19 amino acids. Germline-derived CDR1 and CDR2 are SNHLY and FYNNEI.

The rearrangement links TRBV2 to TRBJ1-5, with TRBD1 matching over 8 bases. The TCR sequence derives from a man aged 40-49 years with Graves' hyperthyroidism. The sequencing sample was made of blood. CDR3 amino acids: CASSELLVWTGISNQPQHF. CDR3 sequence (DNA): TGTGCCAGCAGTGAACTACTTGTGTGGACAGGGATCTCCAATCAGCCCCAGCATTTT.